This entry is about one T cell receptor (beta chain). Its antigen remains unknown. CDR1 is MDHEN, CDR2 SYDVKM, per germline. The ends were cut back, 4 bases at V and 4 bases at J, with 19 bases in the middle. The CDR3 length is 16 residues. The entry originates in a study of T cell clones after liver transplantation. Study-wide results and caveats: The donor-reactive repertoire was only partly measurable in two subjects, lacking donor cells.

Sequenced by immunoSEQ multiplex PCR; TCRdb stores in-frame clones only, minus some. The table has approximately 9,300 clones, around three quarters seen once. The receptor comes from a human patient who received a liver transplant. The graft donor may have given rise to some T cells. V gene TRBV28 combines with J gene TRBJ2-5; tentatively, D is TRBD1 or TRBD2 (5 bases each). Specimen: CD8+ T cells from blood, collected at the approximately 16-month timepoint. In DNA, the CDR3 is TGTGCCAGCAGTTCCGCCTACGGGGCCCTGGGAGAGACCCAGTACTTC. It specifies CASSSAYGALGETQYF. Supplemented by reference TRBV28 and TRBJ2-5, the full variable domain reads DVKVTQSSRYLVKRTGEKVFLECVQDMDHENMFWYRQDPGLGLRLIYFSYDVKMKEKGDIPEGYSVSREKKERFSLILESASTNQTSMYLCASSSAYGALGETQYFGPGTRLLVL.